This T cell receptor beta chain originates from a study of T-cell memory formation after mild COVID-19. Study at large: TCR clusters showed largely donor specificity.

Findings of the study overall: Some clones that responded turned up in pre-infection memory, which suggests that cross-reactive memory joined in. There was a balanced CD4/CD8 profile in clones contracting day 15 to 85, and later expanders leaned CD4+. Contracting CD8+ clones were enriched in EMRA, CD4+ mainly in CM and EM.

Germline assignment: CDR1 SEHNR and CDR2 FQNEAQ (reference sequence). CDR3 size: 15 residues. Germline trimming cut 4 bases from V and 1 base from J; bases unmatched to any gene: 6. A single record per CDR3 protein comes from TCRdb applying MiXCR to the 5' RACE reads. The sample lists approximately 290,000 distinct CDR3 sequences, more than 15% occurring once. The sample holds a few counts of this clonotype. Its antigen is still unknown. Sequencing was carried out using PBMCs or a T cell subset sorted from them (not recorded which). This rearrangement joins TRBV7-9 to TRBJ2-7, with 8 bases lining up with TRBD1. This clonotype was obtained from a man aged 18 to 30 who had mild COVID-19 (a few samples of this study predate the infection). Cell type and time point are not known. The CDR3 bases are TGTGCCAGCAGCTCGGACAGGGAGTCGTCCTACGAGCAGTACGTC. Amino acid sequence: CASSSDRESSYEQYV.